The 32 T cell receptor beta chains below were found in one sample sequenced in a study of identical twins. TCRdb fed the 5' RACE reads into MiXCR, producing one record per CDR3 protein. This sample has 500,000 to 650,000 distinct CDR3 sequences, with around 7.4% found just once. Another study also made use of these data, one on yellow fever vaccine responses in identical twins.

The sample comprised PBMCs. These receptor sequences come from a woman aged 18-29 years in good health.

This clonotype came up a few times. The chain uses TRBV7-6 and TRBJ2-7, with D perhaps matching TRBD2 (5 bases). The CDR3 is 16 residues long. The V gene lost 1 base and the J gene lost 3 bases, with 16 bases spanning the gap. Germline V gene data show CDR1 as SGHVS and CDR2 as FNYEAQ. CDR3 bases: TGTGCCAGCAGCTTAGGGGAATTTCGGGGAAGCTACGAGCAGTACTTC. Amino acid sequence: CASSLGEFRGSYEQYF.

CDR3 nucleotide sequence: TGTGCCATCAGAACCGGGACTAGCGTATACAATGAGCAGTTCTTC. Protein: CAIRTGTSVYNEQFF. The J gene is TRBJ2-1, the V gene TRBV10-3; 10 positions match TRBD2. CDR1 and CDR2 from the germline V gene are ENHRY and SYGVKD. The CDR3 has 15 residues. Trimming cost V 6 bases and J 4 bases; bases outside gene matches: 6.

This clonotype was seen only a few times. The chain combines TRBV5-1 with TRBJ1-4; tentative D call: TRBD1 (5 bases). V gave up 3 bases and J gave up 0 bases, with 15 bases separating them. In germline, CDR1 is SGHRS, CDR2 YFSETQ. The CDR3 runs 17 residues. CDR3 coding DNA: TGCGCCAGCAGCTGGGGGTTTCAGGGAACAACTAATGAAAAACTGTTTTTT. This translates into CASSWGFQGTTNEKLFF.

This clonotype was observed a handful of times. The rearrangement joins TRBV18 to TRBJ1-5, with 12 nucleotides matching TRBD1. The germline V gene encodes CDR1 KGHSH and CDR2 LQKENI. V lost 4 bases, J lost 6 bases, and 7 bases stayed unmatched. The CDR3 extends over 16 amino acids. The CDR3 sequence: CASSRGQGAVSQPQHF. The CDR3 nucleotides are TGTGCCAGCTCACGGGGACAGGGGGCGGTCAGTCAGCCCCAGCATTTT.

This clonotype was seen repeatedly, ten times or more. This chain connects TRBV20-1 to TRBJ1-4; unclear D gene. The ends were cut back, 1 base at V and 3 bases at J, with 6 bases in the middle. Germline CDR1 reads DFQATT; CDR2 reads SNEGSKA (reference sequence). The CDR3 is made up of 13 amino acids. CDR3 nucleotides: TGCAGTGCTAGAGGAGGGTCTAATGAAAAACTGTTTTTT. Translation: CSARGGSNEKLFF.

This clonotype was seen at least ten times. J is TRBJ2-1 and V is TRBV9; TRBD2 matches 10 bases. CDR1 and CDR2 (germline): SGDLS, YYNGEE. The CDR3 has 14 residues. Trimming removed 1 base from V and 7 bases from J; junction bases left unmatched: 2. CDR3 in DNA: TGTGCCAGCAGCGTAACACTAGCGGGGAATGAGCAGTTCTTC. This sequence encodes CASSVTLAGNEQFF.

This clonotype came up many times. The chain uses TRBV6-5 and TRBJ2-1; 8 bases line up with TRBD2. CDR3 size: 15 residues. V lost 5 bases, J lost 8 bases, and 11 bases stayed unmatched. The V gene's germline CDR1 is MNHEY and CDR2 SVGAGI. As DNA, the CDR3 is TGTGCCAGCAGTCACCGGGAGGGCCTGGGTTATGAGCAGTTCTTC. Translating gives CASSHREGLGYEQFF.

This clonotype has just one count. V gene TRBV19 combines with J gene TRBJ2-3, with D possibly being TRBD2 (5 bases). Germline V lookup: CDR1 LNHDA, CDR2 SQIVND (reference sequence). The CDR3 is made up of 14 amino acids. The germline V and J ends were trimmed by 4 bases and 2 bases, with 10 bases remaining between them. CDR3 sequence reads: CASSKGLYTDTQYF. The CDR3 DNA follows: TGTGCCAGTAGTAAAGGACTTTACACAGATACGCAGTATTTT.

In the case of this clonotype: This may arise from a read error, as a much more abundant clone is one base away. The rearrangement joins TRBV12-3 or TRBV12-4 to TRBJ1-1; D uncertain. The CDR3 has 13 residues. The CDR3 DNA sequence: TGTACCAGCAGTTCCTGGACGGAGACTGAAGCTTTCTTT. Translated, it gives CTSSSWTETEAFF.

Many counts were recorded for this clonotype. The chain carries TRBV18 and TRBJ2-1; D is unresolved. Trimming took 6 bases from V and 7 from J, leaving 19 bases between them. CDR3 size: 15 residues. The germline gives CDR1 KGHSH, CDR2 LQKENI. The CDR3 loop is CASSKKLERVNEQFF. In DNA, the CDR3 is TGTGCCAGCTCTAAAAAGTTGGAAAGGGTGAATGAGCAGTTCTTC.

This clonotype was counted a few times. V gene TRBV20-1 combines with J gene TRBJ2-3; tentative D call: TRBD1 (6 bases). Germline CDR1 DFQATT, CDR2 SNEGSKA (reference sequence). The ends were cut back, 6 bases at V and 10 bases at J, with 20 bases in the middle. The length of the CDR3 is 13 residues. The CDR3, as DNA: TGCAGTGCAATCGATCTACAGGGCTTGGCGCAGTATTTT. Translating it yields CSAIDLQGLAQYF.

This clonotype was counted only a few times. CDR3: CSVEKGSDYGYTF. CDR3 bases: TGCAGCGTTGAAAAGGGGTCGGACTATGGCTACACCTTC. V is TRBV29-1 and J is TRBJ1-2, with D possibly TRBD1 on 5 matching bases. The CDR3 is 13 amino acids. The germline V gene encodes CDR1 SQVTM and CDR2 ANQGSEA. The V and J ends lost 2 bases and 3 bases respectively, with 10 bases between them.

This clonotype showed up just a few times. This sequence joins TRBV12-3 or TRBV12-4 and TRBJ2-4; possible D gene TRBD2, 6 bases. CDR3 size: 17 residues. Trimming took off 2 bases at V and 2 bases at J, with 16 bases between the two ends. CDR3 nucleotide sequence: TGTGCCAGCAGTTTAACCGGGATTCGGGGGTCCAAAAACATTCAGTACTTC. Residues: CASSLTGIRGSKNIQYF.

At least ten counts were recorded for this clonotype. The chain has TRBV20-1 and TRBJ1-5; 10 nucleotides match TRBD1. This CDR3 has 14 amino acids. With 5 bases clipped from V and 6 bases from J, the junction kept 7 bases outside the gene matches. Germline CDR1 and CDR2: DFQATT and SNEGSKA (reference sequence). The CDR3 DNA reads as TGCAGTGCTTACACGACAGGGGGCGTTCAGCCCCAGCATTTT. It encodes CSAYTTGGVQPQHF.

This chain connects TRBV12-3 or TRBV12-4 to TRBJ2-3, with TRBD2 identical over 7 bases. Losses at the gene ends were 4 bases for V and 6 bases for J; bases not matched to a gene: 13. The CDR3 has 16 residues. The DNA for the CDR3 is TGTGCCAGCAGTTCTGGGGGAGGGCCGATTTCTGATACGCAGTATTTT. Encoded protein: CASSSGGGPISDTQYF.

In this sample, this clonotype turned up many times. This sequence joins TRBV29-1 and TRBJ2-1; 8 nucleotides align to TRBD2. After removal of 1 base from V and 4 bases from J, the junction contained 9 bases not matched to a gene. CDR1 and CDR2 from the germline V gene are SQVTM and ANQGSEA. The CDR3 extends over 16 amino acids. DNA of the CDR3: TGCAGCGTTGAAGGGGTAGCGGGAAGCCTATACAATGAGCAGTTCTTC. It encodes CSVEGVAGSLYNEQFF.

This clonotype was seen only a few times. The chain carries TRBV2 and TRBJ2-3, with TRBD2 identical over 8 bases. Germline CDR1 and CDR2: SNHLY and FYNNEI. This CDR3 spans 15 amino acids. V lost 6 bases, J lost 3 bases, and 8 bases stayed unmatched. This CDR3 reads CASRESGSETDTQYF. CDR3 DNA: TGTGCCAGCAGAGAAAGCGGGAGTGAGACAGATACGCAGTATTTT.

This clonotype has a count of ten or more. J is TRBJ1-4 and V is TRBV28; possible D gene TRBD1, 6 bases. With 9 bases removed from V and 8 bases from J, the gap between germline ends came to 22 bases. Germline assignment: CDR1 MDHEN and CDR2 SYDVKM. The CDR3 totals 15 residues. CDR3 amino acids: CASVEKQGRGEKLFF. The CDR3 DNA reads TGTGCCAGTGTCGAAAAACAGGGAAGAGGCGAAAAACTGTTTTTT.

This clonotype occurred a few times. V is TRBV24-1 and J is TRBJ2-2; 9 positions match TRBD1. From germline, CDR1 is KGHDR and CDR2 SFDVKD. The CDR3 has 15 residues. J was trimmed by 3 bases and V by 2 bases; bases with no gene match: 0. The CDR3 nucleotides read TGTGCCACCAGTGATTGGGACAGGGACACCGGGGAGCTGTTTTTT. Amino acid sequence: CATSDWDRDTGELFF.

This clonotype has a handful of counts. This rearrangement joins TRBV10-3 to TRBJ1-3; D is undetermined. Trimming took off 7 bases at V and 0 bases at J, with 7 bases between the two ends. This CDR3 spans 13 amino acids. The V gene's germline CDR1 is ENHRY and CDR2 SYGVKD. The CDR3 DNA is TGTGCCATCATTGGGAACTCTGGAAACACCATATATTTT. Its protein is CAIIGNSGNTIYF.

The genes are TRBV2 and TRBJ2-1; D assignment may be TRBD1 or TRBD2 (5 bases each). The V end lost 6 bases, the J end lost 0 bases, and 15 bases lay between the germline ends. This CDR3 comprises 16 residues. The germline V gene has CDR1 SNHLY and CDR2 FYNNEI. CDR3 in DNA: TGTGCCAGCAGCGCCGCCCGGGGCTTCTCCTACAATGAGCAGTTCTTC. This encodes CASSAARGFSYNEQFF.

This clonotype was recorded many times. The CDR3: CASSQGQGPYNEQFF. The CDR3 nucleotides read TGTGCCAGCAGCCAAGGACAGGGACCCTACAATGAGCAGTTCTTC. V and J are TRBV3-1 and TRBJ2-1; 7 bases line up with TRBD1. Trimming took 1 base from V and 2 from J; bases not matched to a gene: 2. The V gene's germline CDR1 is LGHDT and CDR2 YNNKEL (reference sequence). This CDR3 contains 15 residues.

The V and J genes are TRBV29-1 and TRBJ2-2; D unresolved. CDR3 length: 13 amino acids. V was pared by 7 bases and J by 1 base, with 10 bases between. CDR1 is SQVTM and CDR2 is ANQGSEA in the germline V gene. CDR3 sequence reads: CSARKENTGELFF. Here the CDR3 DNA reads TGCAGCGCGCGGAAAGAGAACACCGGGGAGCTGTTTTTT.

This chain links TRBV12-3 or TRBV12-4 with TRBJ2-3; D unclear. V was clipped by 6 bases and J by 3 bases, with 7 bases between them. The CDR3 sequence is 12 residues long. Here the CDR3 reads CASRTITDTQYF. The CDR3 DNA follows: TGTGCCAGCAGAACAATAACAGATACGCAGTATTTT.

The DNA for the CDR3 is TGTGCCACCAGCAGAGATGCCTGGACAAAGAACACTGAAGCTTTCTTT. Its translation: CATSRDAWTKNTEAFF. The rearrangement joins TRBV15 to TRBJ1-1; the D gene is possibly TRBD1 (5 bases). There are 16 residues in the CDR3. The germline V gene encodes CDR1 LNHNV and CDR2 YYDKDF (reference sequence). Trimming stripped 0 bases from V and 1 base from J, with 12 bases between.

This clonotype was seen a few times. The CDR3 loop reads CASRSEGGPYTEAFF. In nucleotides, the CDR3 is TGTGCCAGCAGATCCGAAGGGGGGCCATACACTGAAGCTTTCTTT. The chain has TRBV5-4 and TRBJ1-1, with D possibly TRBD1 on 6 matching bases. Germline assignment: CDR1 SGHNT and CDR2 YYREEE (reference sequence). The CDR3 length is 15 residues. V lost 5 bases and J lost 3, with 17 bases in between.

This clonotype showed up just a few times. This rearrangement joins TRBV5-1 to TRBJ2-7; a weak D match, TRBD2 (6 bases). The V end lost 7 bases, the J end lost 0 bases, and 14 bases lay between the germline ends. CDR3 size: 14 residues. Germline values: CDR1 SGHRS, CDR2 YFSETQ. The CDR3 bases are TGCGCCAGCGCCGGGACTTATGCCTCCTACGAGCAGTACTTC. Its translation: CASAGTYASYEQYF. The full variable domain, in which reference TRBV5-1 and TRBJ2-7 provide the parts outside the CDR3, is KAGVTQTPRYLIKTRGQQVTLSCSPISGHRSVSWYQQTPGQGLQFLFEYFSETQRNKGNFPGRFSGRQFSNSRSEMNVSTLELGDSALYLCASAGTYASYEQYFGPGTRLTVT.

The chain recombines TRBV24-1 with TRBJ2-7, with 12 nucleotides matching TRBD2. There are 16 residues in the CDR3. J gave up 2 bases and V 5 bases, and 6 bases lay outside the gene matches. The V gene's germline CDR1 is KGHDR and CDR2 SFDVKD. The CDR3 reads CATSVRLAGGTYEQYF. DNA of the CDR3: TGTGCCACCAGTGTCAGGCTAGCGGGGGGGACCTACGAGCAGTACTTC.

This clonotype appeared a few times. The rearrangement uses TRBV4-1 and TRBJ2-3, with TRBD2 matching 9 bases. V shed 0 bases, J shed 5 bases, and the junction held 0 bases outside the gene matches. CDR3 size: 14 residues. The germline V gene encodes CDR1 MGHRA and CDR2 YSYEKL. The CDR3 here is CASSQELAGDTQYF. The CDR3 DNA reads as TGCGCCAGCAGCCAAGAACTAGCGGGAGATACGCAGTATTTT.

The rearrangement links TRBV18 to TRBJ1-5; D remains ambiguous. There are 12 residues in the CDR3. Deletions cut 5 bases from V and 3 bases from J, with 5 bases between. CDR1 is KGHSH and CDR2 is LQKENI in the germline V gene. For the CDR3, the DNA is TGTGCCAGCTCAGGATTCAATCAGCCCCAGCATTTT. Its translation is CASSGFNQPQHF. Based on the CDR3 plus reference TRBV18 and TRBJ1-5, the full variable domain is NAGVMQNPRHLVRRRGQEARLRCSPMKGHSHVYWYRQLPEEGLKFMVYLQKENIIDESGMPKERFSAEFPKEGPSILRIQQVVRGDSAAYFCASSGFNQPQHFGDGTRLSIL.

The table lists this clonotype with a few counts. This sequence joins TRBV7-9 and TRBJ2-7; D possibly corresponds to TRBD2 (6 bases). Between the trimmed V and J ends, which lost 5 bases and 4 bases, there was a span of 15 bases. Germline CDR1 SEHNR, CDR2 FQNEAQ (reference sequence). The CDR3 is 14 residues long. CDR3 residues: CASSEGTPPYEQYV. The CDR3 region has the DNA TGTGCCAGCAGCGAGGGGACTCCCCCTTACGAGCAGTACGTC.

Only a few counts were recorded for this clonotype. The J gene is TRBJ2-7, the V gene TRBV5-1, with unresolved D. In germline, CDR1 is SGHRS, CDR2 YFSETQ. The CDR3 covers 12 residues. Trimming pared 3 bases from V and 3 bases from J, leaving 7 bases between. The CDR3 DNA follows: TGCGCCAGCAGCTCGGACCTCTACGAGCAGTACTTC. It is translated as CASSSDLYEQYF. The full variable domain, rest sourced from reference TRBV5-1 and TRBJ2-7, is KAGVTQTPRYLIKTRGQQVTLSCSPISGHRSVSWYQQTPGQGLQFLFEYFSETQRNKGNFPGRFSGRQFSNSRSEMNVSTLELGDSALYLCASSSDLYEQYFGPGTRLTVT.